This entry concerns a single TCR beta chain. The clone's antigen remains unknown. Qualities for individual bases were not recorded, and no much larger clone is one base off. What the treatment or condition label conveys for this sample: allogeneic hematopoietic cell transplantation with graft depleted of TCRalphabeta T cells and CD19 B cells. Transplant recipients were children who received TCRalphabeta/CD19-depleted allogeneic hematopoietic cell grafts. Taken from cysteine to phenylalanine, the CDR3 has 15 residues. Here the CDR3 DNA is all that survives: 45 bases in frame from base 1. The germline V gene specifies ENHRY as CDR1 and SYGVKD as CDR2. Cut back by 4 bases and 2 bases, the V and J ends lie 12 bases apart. The entry originates in a study of T-cell reconstitution after alpha-beta-depleted transplantation in children (TCRdb year 2016). As for the study more broadly: T-cell immune reconstitution after TCRalphabeta/CD19-depleted allogeneic hematopoietic cell transplantation in children was quantitatively tracked in the study by means of TCR repertoire profiling.

Study-wide conclusions, independent of this receptor: In some patients, the high TCRbeta diversity seen at day 60 was put down to recipient T cells and intrathymic progenitors that had survived conditioning. The apparently early recovery of alphabetaT-cell counts about two months after transplant reportedly depended on only several hundred rapidly expanded clones that came from non-depleted graft cells. The frequencies of hyperexpanded clones fell over the following months, and after one year, T-cell counts and TCRbeta diversity were mostly attributed to newly produced T cells.

The library was generated by PCR. Sequenced on an Illumina HiSeq 2500. TCR library preparation used molecular barcoding, with unique molecular identifiers applied to normalize quantification of the TCRbeta repertoire. Starting from the raw public reads, TCRdb applied fastp trimming at Q25, assembled clones with MiXCR and retained in-frame beta chains. Merged by CDR3 protein, the rows form single entries marked with the most common genes and DNA. This sample has about 900,000 distinct CDR3 sequences in its table, and roughly 29% of those were observed once. The leading ten clones occupy roughly 31% of the sample.

The specimen was PBMCs, mostly from graft donor cells, collected 360 days after TCRalphabeta/CD19-depleted stem cell transplant. This receptor was obtained from a boy in the first two years of life who had a stem cell transplant for SCID, so the T cells may come from the graft donor. The sequence links TRBV10-3 to TRBJ2-1; 7 matching bases give a weak D call of TRBD2. CDR3 reads: CAISVEGGPYNEQFF. Read as DNA, the sequence is TGTGCCATCAGTGTTGAGGGGGGGCCCTACAATGAGCAGTTCTTC.